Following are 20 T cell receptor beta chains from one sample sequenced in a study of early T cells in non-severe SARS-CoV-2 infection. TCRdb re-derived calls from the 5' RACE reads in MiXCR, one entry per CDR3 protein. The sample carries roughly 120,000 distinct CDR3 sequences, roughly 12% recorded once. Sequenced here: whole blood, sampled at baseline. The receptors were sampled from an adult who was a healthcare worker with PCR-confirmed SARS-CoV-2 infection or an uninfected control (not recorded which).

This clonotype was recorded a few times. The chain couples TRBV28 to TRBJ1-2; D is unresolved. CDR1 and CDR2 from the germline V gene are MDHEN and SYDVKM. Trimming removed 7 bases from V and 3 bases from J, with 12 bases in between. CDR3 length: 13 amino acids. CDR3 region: CASNPTVYYGYTF. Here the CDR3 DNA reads TGTGCCAGCAACCCTACAGTGTACTATGGCTACACCTTC.

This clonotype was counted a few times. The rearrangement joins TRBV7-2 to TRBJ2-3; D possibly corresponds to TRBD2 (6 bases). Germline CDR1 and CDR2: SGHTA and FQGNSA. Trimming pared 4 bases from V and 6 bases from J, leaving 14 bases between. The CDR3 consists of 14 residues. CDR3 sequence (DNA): TGTGCCAGCAGCTCACGGGACTCTTCCGATACGCAGTATTTT. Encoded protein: CASSSRDSSDTQYF.

DNA for the CDR3: TGTGCCAGCAGCCTCCAAGATTCTGGGGCCAACGTCCTGACTTTC. This codes for CASSLQDSGANVLTF. The rearrangement uses TRBV6-5 and TRBJ2-6; no clear D. The CDR3 has 15 amino acids. Trimming pared 6 bases from V and 1 base from J, leaving 10 bases between. CDR1 and CDR2 (germline): MNHEY, SVGAGI.

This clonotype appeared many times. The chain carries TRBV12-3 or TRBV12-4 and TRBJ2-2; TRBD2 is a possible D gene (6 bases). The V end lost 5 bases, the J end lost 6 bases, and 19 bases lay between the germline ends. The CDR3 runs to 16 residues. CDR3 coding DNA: TGTGCCAGCAGTCCCGGGAGAGGGAGGTCAGCCGGGGAGCTGTTTTTT. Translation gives CASSPGRGRSAGELFF.

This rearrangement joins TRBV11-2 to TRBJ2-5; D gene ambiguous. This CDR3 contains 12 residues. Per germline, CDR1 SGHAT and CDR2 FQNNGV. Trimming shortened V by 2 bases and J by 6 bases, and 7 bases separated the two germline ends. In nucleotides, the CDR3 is TGTGCCAGCAGCTTAAATCGCCAGACCCAGTACTTC. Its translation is CASSLNRQTQYF.

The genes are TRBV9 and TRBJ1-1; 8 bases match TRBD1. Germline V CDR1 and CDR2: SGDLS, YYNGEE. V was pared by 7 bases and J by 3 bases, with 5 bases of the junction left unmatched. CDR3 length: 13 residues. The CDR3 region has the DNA TGTGCCAGCTCCAGGGGGCAGGACACTGAAGCTTTCTTT. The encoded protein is CASSRGQDTEAFF.

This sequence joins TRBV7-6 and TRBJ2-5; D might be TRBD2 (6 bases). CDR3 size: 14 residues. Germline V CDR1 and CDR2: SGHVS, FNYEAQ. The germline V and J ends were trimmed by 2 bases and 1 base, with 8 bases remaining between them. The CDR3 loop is CASSLFSGQETQYF. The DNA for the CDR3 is TGTGCCAGCAGCTTATTTAGCGGCCAAGAGACCCAGTACTTC.

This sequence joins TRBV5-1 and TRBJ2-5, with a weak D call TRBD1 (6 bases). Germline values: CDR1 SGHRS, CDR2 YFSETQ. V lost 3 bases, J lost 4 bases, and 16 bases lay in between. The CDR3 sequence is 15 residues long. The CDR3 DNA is TGCGCCAGCAGCTCCGCCCCAGGGGTCGGAGAGACCCAGTACTTC. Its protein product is CASSSAPGVGETQYF.

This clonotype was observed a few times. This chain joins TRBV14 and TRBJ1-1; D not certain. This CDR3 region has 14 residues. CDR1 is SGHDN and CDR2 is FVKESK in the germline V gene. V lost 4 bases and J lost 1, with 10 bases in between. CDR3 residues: CASSLLSWNTEAFF. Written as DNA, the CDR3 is TGTGCCAGCAGCCTCCTTAGTTGGAACACTGAAGCTTTCTTT.

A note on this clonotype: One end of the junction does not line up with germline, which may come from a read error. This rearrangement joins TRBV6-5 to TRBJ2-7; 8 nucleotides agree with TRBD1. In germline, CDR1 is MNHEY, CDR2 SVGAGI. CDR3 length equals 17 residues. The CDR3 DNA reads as TGTGCCGGCAGTTACAGGGGGACAGCCTCGAGCTCCTACGAGCAGTACTTC. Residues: CAGSYRGTASSSYEQYF.

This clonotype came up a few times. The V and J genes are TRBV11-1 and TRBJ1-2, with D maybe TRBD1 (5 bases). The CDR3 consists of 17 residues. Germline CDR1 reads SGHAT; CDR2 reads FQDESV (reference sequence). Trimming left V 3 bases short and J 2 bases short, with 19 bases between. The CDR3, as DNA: TGTGCCAGCAGCTTCAGCGACACAGGAACCACCAACTATGGCTACACCTTC. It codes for CASSFSDTGTTNYGYTF.

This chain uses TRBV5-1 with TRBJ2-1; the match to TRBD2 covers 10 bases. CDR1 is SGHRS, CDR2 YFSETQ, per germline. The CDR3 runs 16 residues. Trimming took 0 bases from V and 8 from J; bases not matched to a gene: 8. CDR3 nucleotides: TGCGCCAGCAGCTTGGAGGCCAGCGGGAGGGCCCATGAGCAGTTCTTC. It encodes CASSLEASGRAHEQFF. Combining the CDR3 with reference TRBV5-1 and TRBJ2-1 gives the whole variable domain KAGVTQTPRYLIKTRGQQVTLSCSPISGHRSVSWYQQTPGQGLQFLFEYFSETQRNKGNFPGRFSGRQFSNSRSEMNVSTLELGDSALYLCASSLEASGRAHEQFFGPGTRLTVL.

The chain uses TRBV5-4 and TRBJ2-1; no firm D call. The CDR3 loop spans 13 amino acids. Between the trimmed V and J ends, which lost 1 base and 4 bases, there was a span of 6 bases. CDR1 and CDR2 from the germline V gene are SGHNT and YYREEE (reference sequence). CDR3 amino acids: CASSLPIYNEQFF. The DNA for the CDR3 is TGTGCCAGCAGCTTGCCCATATACAATGAGCAGTTCTTC.

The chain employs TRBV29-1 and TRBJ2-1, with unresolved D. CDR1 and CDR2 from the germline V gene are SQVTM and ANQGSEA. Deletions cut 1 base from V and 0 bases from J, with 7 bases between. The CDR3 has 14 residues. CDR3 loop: CSVEGRHSYNEQFF. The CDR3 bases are TGCAGCGTTGAAGGACGCCACTCCTACAATGAGCAGTTCTTC.

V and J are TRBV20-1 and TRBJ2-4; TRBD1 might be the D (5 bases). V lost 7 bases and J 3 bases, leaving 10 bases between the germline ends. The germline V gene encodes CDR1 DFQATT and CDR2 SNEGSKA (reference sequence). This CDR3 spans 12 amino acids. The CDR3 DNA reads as TGCAGTGTTTACGACAGCAAAAACATTCAGTACTTC. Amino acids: CSVYDSKNIQYF.

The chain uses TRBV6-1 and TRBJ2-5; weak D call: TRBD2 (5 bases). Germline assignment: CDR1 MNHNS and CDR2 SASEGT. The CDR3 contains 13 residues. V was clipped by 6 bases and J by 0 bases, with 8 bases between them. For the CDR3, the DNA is TGTGCCAGCAGCCAGGACTACCAAGAGACCCAGTACTTC. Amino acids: CASSQDYQETQYF.

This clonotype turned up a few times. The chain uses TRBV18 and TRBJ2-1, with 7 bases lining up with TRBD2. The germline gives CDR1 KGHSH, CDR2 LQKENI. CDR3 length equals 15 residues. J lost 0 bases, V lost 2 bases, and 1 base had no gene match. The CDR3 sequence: CASSPGGSSYNEQFF. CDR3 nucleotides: TGTGCCAGCTCACCAGGCGGGAGCTCCTACAATGAGCAGTTCTTC.

This CDR3 reads CASSRSNYGYTF. The CDR3 DNA reads TGTGCCAGCAGTAGGAGTAACTATGGCTACACCTTC. This chain uses TRBV6-4 with TRBJ1-2; no reliable D call. The V gene's germline CDR1 is MRHNA and CDR2 SNTAGT. V lost 5 bases and J lost 1, with 5 bases in between. CDR3 length: 12 amino acids.

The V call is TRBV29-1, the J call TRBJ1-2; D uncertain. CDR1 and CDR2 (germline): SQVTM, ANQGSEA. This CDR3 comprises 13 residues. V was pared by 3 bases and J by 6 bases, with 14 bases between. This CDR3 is CSVEPAEGDGYTF. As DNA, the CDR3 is TGCAGCGTTGAGCCAGCAGAGGGTGATGGCTACACCTTC.

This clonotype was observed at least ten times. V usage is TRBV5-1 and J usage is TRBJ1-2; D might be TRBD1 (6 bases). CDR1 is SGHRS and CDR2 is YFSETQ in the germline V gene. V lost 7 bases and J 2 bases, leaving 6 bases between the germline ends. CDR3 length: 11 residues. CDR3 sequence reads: CASGQNYGYTF. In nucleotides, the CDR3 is TGCGCCAGCGGACAGAACTATGGCTACACCTTC.